This T cell receptor beta chain was obtained from a study of immune heterogeneity within non-small cell lung tumors. Looking at the study overall: Tumor histology was classified as squamous cell carcinoma in several cases, non-squamous carcinoma in approximately 10 and not otherwise specified in 1.

TCRs were amplified from 600 ng gDNA of bulk tumor per sample. Several far-apart biopsies were taken per primary tumor during surgery. Samples came from untreated patients having curative surgery for newly diagnosed non-small cell lung cancer. TCR beta CDR3 regions came from multiplex PCR with 32 forward V and 13 reverse J primers. MiXCR was run by TCRdb on the multiplex PCR reads, yielding one entry per CDR3 protein. Of roughly 1,700 distinct CDR3 sequences listed, about 22% were seen once; the top ten hold roughly 8.8%. This CDR3 comprises 15 residues. Trimming stripped 6 bases from V and 0 bases from J, with 9 bases between. CDR1 is MNHEY and CDR2 is SVGEGT in the germline V gene.

Sequenced material: lung tumor tissue. The receptor was derived from a woman in her forties or fifties with non-small cell lung cancer. The chain carries TRBV6-2 or TRBV6-3 and TRBJ2-6; possible D gene TRBD1, 5 bases. The CDR3 sequence is CASRQGVSGANVLTF. CDR3 nucleotides: TGTGCCAGCAGGCAGGGTGTCTCTGGGGCCAACGTCCTGACTTTC.